These 19 T cell receptor beta chains share one sample of origin, sequenced in a study of T cell clonality in common variable immunodeficiency. Data came from immunoSEQ multiplex PCR; TCRdb stores just in-frame clones and leaves some out. Altogether roughly 79,000 clones were found in the sample, and no singletons occur. The sample taken for sequencing was peripheral blood mononuclear cells. These receptors all come from a person aged 18 to 75 in good health.

This clone has at least ten counts. The read is 3 residues too short to cover the CDR3 end, so that end is filled in from the germline J gene. J is TRBJ2-1 and V is TRBV5-1; the match to TRBD2 covers 16 bases. Trimming took 4 bases from V and 3 from J; bases not matched to a gene: 4. In germline, CDR1 is SGHRS, CDR2 YFSETQ. The CDR3 consists of 17 residues. The covered CDR3 bases are TGCGCCAGCAGCCCGGGACTAGCGGGAGGGGGCTACAATGAG. Translation: CASSPGLAGGGYNE. The full CDR3 protein reads CASSPGLAGGGYNEQFF.

This clone has only a few counts. The read stops 3 residues short of the end of the CDR3; the missing end is completed from the germline J gene. The rearrangement uses TRBV7-9 and TRBJ1-1; the match to TRBD1 covers 7 bases. Germline V gene lookup returns CDR1 SEHNR and CDR2 FQNEAQ (reference sequence). CDR3 size: 13 residues. Partial CDR3 DNA: TGTGCCAGCAGCTTAGAGGCAGGGGGACGG. Residues: CASSLEAGGR. The CDR3 in its entirety is CASSLEAGGRAFF.

This clone was counted only a few times. The read gets to within 3 residues of the CDR3 end, and the germline J gene fills in the rest. The rearrangement uses TRBV7-8 and TRBJ2-2; 8 bases are a match to TRBD1. Per the germline V gene, CDR1 is SGHVS and CDR2 is FQNEAQ. Losses at the gene ends were 5 bases for V and 8 bases for J; bases not matched to a gene: 7. This CDR3 has 14 residues. Partial CDR3 DNA: TGTGCCAGCAGCAACGGACAGGGATGGGGGGAG. Translated: CASSNGQGWGE. The entire CDR3 protein is CASSNGQGWGELFF.

At least ten counts were recorded for this clone. The CDR3 end falls 3 residues outside the read, so it is completed with the germline J gene. This sequence joins TRBV5-5 and TRBJ2-7; no definite D call. Germline V lookup: CDR1 SGHKS, CDR2 YYEKEE (reference sequence). V lost 0 bases, J lost 2 bases, and 6 bases lay in between. The CDR3 is made up of 13 amino acids. The CDR3 sequence is CASSLAPAYEQYF. The DNA read from the CDR3 is TGTGCCAGCAGCTTGGCCCCGGCCTACGAG.

This clone has ten or more counts. One end of the junction is discordant with germline, which a read error may explain. The observed sequence ends 3 residues before the CDR3 terminus, with the missing tail filled in from the germline J gene. The rearrangement links TRBV5-1 to TRBJ1-2; D gene ambiguous. The CDR3 has 13 residues. CDR1 SGHRS and CDR2 YFSETQ come from the germline V gene. The part of the CDR3 DNA that was read is TGCGCCAGCAGTTTGGACGCGGTCTATGGC. Translating it yields CASSLDAVYG. The complete CDR3 protein is CASSLDAVYGYTF.

At least ten counts were recorded for this clone. The CDR3 end is not reached by the read, which stops 3 residues before it; the germline J gene fills it in. The chain recombines TRBV5-4 with TRBJ1-1; D perhaps matches TRBD1 (6 bases). V was trimmed by 4 bases and J by 5 bases, leaving 18 bases between them. The CDR3 covers 15 residues. Germline V gene data show CDR1 as SGHNT and CDR2 as YYREEE (reference sequence). The CDR3 sequence is CASSPVPGAGTEAFF. CDR3 DNA, as far as it was read: TGTGCCAGCAGCCCGGTGCCAGGGGCAGGGACTGAA.

This clone was observed at least ten times. Coverage ceases 3 residues before the CDR3 finishes, and the germline J gene fills in the end. V is TRBV12-3 or TRBV12-4 and J is TRBJ2-5; 10 nucleotides line up with TRBD1. V shed 6 bases, J shed 3 bases, and the junction held 4 bases outside the gene matches. The CDR3 runs 14 residues. The sequenced part of the CDR3 DNA is TGTGCCAGCAGGTGGACAGGGGGGGAAGAGACC. This sequence encodes CASRWTGGEET. The whole CDR3 sequence reads CASRWTGGEETQYF.

In this sample, this clone turned up many times. Coverage ceases 3 residues before the CDR3 finishes, and the germline J gene fills in the end. This sequence joins TRBV12-3 or TRBV12-4 and TRBJ2-7, with D perhaps matching TRBD1 (6 bases). The CDR3 totals 16 residues. Trimming took off 0 bases at V and 4 bases at J, with 16 bases between the two ends. The CDR3 region is CASSLALGGYRYEQYF. The DNA read from the CDR3 is TGTGCCAGCAGTTTAGCGCTAGGGGGTTATCGGTACGAG.

This clone was seen ten or more times. The CDR3 end lies 3 residues beyond the end of the read and is filled in from the germline J gene. The chain is built from TRBV16 and TRBJ1-1, with TRBD1 identical over 11 bases. Germline-derived CDR1 and CDR2 are KGHSY and FQNENV. J gave up 1 base and V 3 bases, and 4 bases lay outside the gene matches. This CDR3 is 16 amino acids long. This CDR3 reads CASSHPGQGGNTEAFF. The DNA read from the CDR3 is TGTGCCAGCAGCCATCCGGGACAGGGGGGGAACACTGAA.

This clone was found many times. The read comes to an end 3 residues before the CDR3 does, leaving the germline J gene to fill in the end. The chain uses TRBV20-1 and TRBJ1-2; D may be TRBD1 (6 bases). The V and J ends lost 6 bases and 0 bases respectively, with 11 bases between them. CDR1 DFQATT and CDR2 SNEGSKA come from the germline V gene (reference sequence). This CDR3 contains 13 residues. Incomplete CDR3 DNA: TGCAGTGCCTCGGACAGCGCTAACTATGGC. Its translation is CSASDSANYG. The complete CDR3 reads CSASDSANYGYTF.

This clone was recorded at least ten times. The missing CDR3 end, 3 residues past where the read stops, is filled in from the germline J gene. The rearrangement links TRBV29-1 to TRBJ2-1, with TRBD1 matching 10 bases. V was clipped by 7 bases and J by 2 bases; unmatched bases: 2. Germline V gene sequence: CDR1 SQVTM, CDR2 ANQGSEA. The CDR3 contains 13 residues. The CDR3 protein is CSGGQGAYNEQFF. CDR3 DNA (partial): TGCAGCGGTGGACAGGGGGCCTACAATGAG.

This clone came up many times. The CDR3 end falls 3 residues outside the read, so it is completed with the germline J gene. J is TRBJ2-7 and V is TRBV5-6; D call uncertain. The V end was cut by 1 base, the J end by 6 bases, with 5 bases between. CDR1 and CDR2 from the germline V gene are SGHDT and YYEEEE. The CDR3 runs to 11 residues. The CDR3 DNA, read in part, is TGTGCCAGCAGCTTGTCTTCCGAG. It specifies CASSLSSE. The entire CDR3 sequence reads CASSLSSEQYF.

This clone was counted ten times or more. The sequence runs out 3 residues before the end of the CDR3; the remainder is reconstructed from the germline J gene. V and J are TRBV20-1 and TRBJ1-1, with D possibly TRBD1 on 5 matching bases. Per germline, CDR1 DFQATT and CDR2 SNEGSKA (reference sequence). The CDR3 is 16 residues long. Deletions cut 0 bases from V and 3 bases from J, with 17 bases between. Incomplete CDR3 DNA: TGCAGTGCTAGAGACCCGTCGACAGCCCCTGACACTGAA. As protein: CSARDPSTAPDTE. The entire CDR3 protein reads CSARDPSTAPDTEAFF.

This clone was seen repeatedly, ten times or more. The read gets to within 3 residues of the CDR3 end, and the germline J gene fills in the rest. This rearrangement joins TRBV5-1 to TRBJ1-4; 9 bases fit TRBD1. The CDR3 loop spans 15 amino acids. Trimming took 0 bases from V and 7 from J; bases not matched to a gene: 4. CDR1 is SGHRS, CDR2 YFSETQ, per germline. CDR3 bases read: TGCGCCAGCAGCTTGGCTCCGGGACAGGGTGAAAAA. Translation gives CASSLAPGQGEK. In full, the CDR3 reads CASSLAPGQGEKLFF.

The sample holds many counts of this clone. CDR3: CASSGVAGAQYNEQFF. The covered CDR3 bases are TGTGCCAGCAGTGGCGTAGCGGGAGCCCAATACAATGAG. The chain employs TRBV6-1 and TRBJ2-1; 9 bases map to TRBD2. Read data end 3 residues before the CDR3 end; the end is taken from the germline J gene. In germline, CDR1 is MNHNS, CDR2 SASEGT. The CDR3 runs 16 residues. The V and J ends lost 4 bases and 4 bases, in that order; junction bases with no gene match: 8.

This clone was observed at least ten times. The read falls 3 residues short of the CDR3 end, and the missing part is taken from the germline J gene. The rearrangement joins TRBV5-6 to TRBJ1-5, with 7 nucleotides matching TRBD1. Unmatched junction bases numbered 4, after V lost 0 bases and J lost 7 bases. This CDR3 contains 14 residues. Germline values: CDR1 SGHDT, CDR2 YYEEEE. The part of the CDR3 DNA that was read is TGTGCCAGCAGCTTGGCGACAGGGAGGCAGCCC. Amino acid sequence: CASSLATGRQP. The whole CDR3 sequence is CASSLATGRQPQHF.

This clone was seen repeatedly, ten times or more. The covered CDR3 bases are TGTGCCAGTGAACCAGGGTTTAACACTGAA. Its translation is CASEPGFNTE. The CDR3, in full, reads CASEPGFNTEAFF. This chain uses TRBV2 with TRBJ1-1; perhaps TRBD1 as D (5 bases). The CDR3 end lies 3 residues beyond the end of the read and is filled in from the germline J gene. Germline values: CDR1 SNHLY, CDR2 FYNNEI. This CDR3 is 13 amino acids long. The V gene lost 9 bases and the J gene lost 2 bases, with 13 bases spanning the gap.

This clone was seen at least ten times. Coverage ceases 3 residues before the CDR3 finishes, and the germline J gene fills in the end. J is TRBJ2-3 and V is TRBV5-6; D perhaps matches TRBD2 (5 bases). The ends were cut back, 0 bases at V and 6 bases at J, with 14 bases in the middle. From germline, CDR1 is SGHDT and CDR2 YYEEEE. The CDR3 loop spans 15 amino acids. The CDR3 bases that were read are TGTGCCAGCAGCTTGGGTGGGAGTGGCGGGGATACG. Protein: CASSLGGSGGDT. The whole CDR3 reads CASSLGGSGGDTQYF.

This clone was observed many times. The DNA ends 3 residues before the CDR3 does, and the rest of the CDR3 is filled in from the germline J gene. The chain couples TRBV19 to TRBJ1-2; a possible D gene is TRBD1 (6 bases). V was shortened by 7 bases and J by 2 bases, with 8 bases between the two germline ends. In germline, CDR1 is LNHDA, CDR2 SQIVND (reference sequence). CDR3 length equals 12 residues. The sequenced part of the CDR3 DNA is TGTGCCAGTACCGGACAGAACTATGGC. Its translation is CASTGQNYG. Given in full, the CDR3 is CASTGQNYGYTF.